This TCR beta chain is from a study of blood T cell repertoires in COVID-19. Study as a whole: Researchers got acute and convalescent COVID-19 samples from the United States, Italy and Spain. Sample material is recorded as cDNA or gDNA derived from T cells, B-cell-depleted T cells, or PBMCs.

As originally analysed: Quantification of nucleated cells was approximated via reference gene primer amplification. The data were produced by immunoSEQ multiplex PCR, yet TCRdb's version contains in-frame clones alone and is incomplete. From that table come the V and J calls and clone size; the DNA was used to work out D and trimming. The sample shows 350,000 to 450,000 clones, roughly 90% of them seen only once. Looked up from germline, CDR1 is MDHEN and CDR2 is SYDVKM. The CDR3 length is 15 residues. Trimming removed 5 bases from V and 10 bases from J, with 23 bases in between. The TCR was taken from a middle-aged man with acute or convalescent COVID-19. The rearrangement uses TRBV28 and TRBJ2-5; weak D call: TRBD1 (6 bases). The sample was peripheral blood. DNA for the CDR3: TGTGCCAGCAGTCCGCCGGACAGACCCCGGAAGGGCCAGTACTTC. Amino acids: CASSPPDRPRKGQYF. The variable domain in full, with the rest retrieved from reference TRBV28 and TRBJ2-5, is DVKVTQSSRYLVKRTGEKVFLECVQDMDHENMFWYRQDPGLGLRLIYFSYDVKMKEKGDIPEGYSVSREKKERFSLILESASTNQTSMYLCASSPPDRPRKGQYFGPGTRLLVL.